These 10 T cell receptor beta chains share one sample of origin, sequenced in a study of T cells in women clearing cervical HPV infection. The repertoire was sequenced with immunoSEQ multiplex PCR; TCRdb's copy has only in-frame clones and lacks some. There are some 23,000 clones in the sample, with roughly 25% held by the top ten. Sequenced input: blood buffy coat. These receptor sequences come from a woman between 18 and 70 years old with a cervical HPV16 infection that either progressed to CIN3+ or cleared (not recorded which).

Regarding this clone: The read ends 3 residues before the CDR3 terminus; that terminus is restored from the germline J gene. This chain uses TRBV29-1 with TRBJ2-6, with D hard to call. CDR3 length equals 13 residues. V was trimmed by 5 bases and J by 6 bases, leaving 11 bases between them. The germline CDR1 and CDR2 sequences are SQVTM and ANQGSEA. The sequenced part of the CDR3 DNA is TGCAGCGTTCAGCTGACTCAGGCCAACGTC. Translation: CSVQLTQANV. The complete CDR3 sequence is CSVQLTQANVLTF.

A note on this clone: Read coverage stops 3 residues before the CDR3 terminus; the germline J gene supplies the remainder. The chain links TRBV7-6 to TRBJ2-1; D call uncertain. Trimming removed 4 bases from V and 8 bases from J, with 12 bases in between. This CDR3 contains 13 residues. Per germline, CDR1 SGHVS and CDR2 FNYEAQ. The CDR3 bases that were read are TGTGCCAGCAGCTATGAACAGTACGATGAG. Translated: CASSYEQYDE. The entire CDR3 protein reads CASSYEQYDEQFF.

CDR3 amino acids: CASSPRDRGLNEQYF. CDR3 DNA, as far as it was read: TGTGCCAGCAGCCCCCGGGACAGGGGGTTGAACGAG. This chain uses TRBV7-9 with TRBJ2-7, with TRBD1 matching over 11 bases. The read ends 3 residues early relative to the CDR3; the germline J gene fills the gap. Per germline, CDR1 SEHNR and CDR2 FQNEAQ (reference sequence). The V and J ends lost 5 bases and 5 bases, in that order; junction bases with no gene match: 8. This CDR3 has 15 residues.

As regards this clone: Read coverage stops 3 residues before the CDR3 terminus; the germline J gene supplies the remainder. The chain uses TRBV6-1 and TRBJ2-3, with 7 nucleotides matching TRBD2. The CDR3 is 14 amino acids. V was pared by 0 bases and J by 6 bases, with 3 bases of the junction left unmatched. Germline V gene lookup returns CDR1 MNHNS and CDR2 SASEGT. The DNA read from the CDR3 is TGTGCCAGCAGTGAAGCGACTAGCAGGGATACG. This gives the protein CASSEATSRDT. The CDR3 as a whole reads CASSEATSRDTQYF.

About this clone: The read ends 3 residues before the CDR3 terminus; that terminus is restored from the germline J gene. The chain links TRBV2 to TRBJ2-2; D gene uncertain. CDR3 length equals 16 residues. Trimming took 2 bases from V and 1 from J, leaving 11 bases between them. Germline V gene data show CDR1 as SNHLY and CDR2 as FYNNEI. CDR3 loop: CASSELGGENTGELFF. The CDR3 bases that were read are TGTGCCAGCAGTGAATTAGGCGGAGAGAACACCGGGGAG.

Remarks on this clone: The read ends 3 residues shy of where the CDR3 ends; the end is completed using the germline J gene. The chain uses TRBV7-2 and TRBJ1-3; 8 bases are a match to TRBD1. Trimming at V came to 6 bases and at J to 2 bases, leaving 6 bases not matched to a gene. The CDR3 extends over 15 amino acids. From germline, CDR1 is SGHTA and CDR2 FQGNSA. The CDR3 loop reads CASSTTGATGNTIYF. Incomplete CDR3 DNA: TGTGCCAGCAGTACGACAGGGGCCACTGGAAACACC.

Note on this clone: The read ends 3 residues shy of where the CDR3 ends; the end is completed using the germline J gene. This sequence joins TRBV19 and TRBJ2-5; 7 bases are a match to TRBD2. CDR1 LNHDA and CDR2 SQIVND come from the germline V gene (reference sequence). The junction had 11 bases not matched to a gene; V was cut back by 5 bases and J by 2 bases. This CDR3 spans 16 amino acids. The CDR3 here is CASSALTSVAQETQYF. The DNA read from the CDR3 is TGTGCCAGTAGTGCTCTAACTAGCGTGGCACAAGAGACC.

Points on this clone: Read data end 3 residues before the CDR3 end; the end is taken from the germline J gene. V gene TRBV30 combines with J gene TRBJ1-2; 9 bases are a match to TRBD1. The CDR3 spans 13 residues. Looked up from germline, CDR1 is GTSNPN and CDR2 is SVGIG (reference sequence). The CDR3 reads CAWRDRGGSDYTF. The CDR3 bases that were read are TGTGCCTGGAGGGACAGGGGAGGGAGCGAC. The whole variable domain, remainder taken from reference TRBV30 and TRBJ1-2, is SQTIHQWPATLVQPVGSPLSLECTVEGTSNPNLYWYRQAAGRGLQLLFYSVGIGQISSEVPQNLSASRPQDRQFILSSKKLLLSDSGFYLCAWRDRGGSDYTFGSGTRLTVV.

The DNA read from the CDR3 is TGTGCCAGCAGCTTAGGGGGGGGTCATGAA. It is translated as CASSLGGGHE. The complete CDR3 sequence is CASSLGGGHEAFF. This rearrangement joins TRBV11-3 to TRBJ1-1; TRBD1 is a possible D gene (5 bases). The read falls 3 residues short of the CDR3 end, and the missing part is taken from the germline J gene. The CDR3 covers 13 residues. CDR1 is SGHNT, CDR2 YENEEA, per germline. Trimming pared 1 base from V and 7 bases from J, leaving 10 bases between.

In regard to this clone: The read halts 3 residues ahead of the CDR3 end, with the missing end drawn from the germline J gene. The chain carries TRBV19 and TRBJ1-4; no firm D call. This CDR3 is built from 14 residues. CDR1 and CDR2 from the germline V gene are LNHDA and SQIVND (reference sequence). V lost 6 bases and J 4 bases, leaving 12 bases between the germline ends. CDR3 sequence reads: CASSSGTNNEKLFF. Partial CDR3 DNA: TGTGCCAGTAGCTCAGGTACCAATAATGAAAAA.